A selection of T cell receptor beta chains follows, all from one sample in a study of identifying expanded T cells in peripheral blood. The protocol was immunoSEQ multiplex PCR, while the TCRdb copy is restricted to in-frame clones and leaves out a portion. The sample lists 70,000 to 100,000 clones, 85% to 90% seen once, with 3% to 5% in the top ten. Sample: blood. These receptors all come from a person between 18 and 75 years old in good health. CDR3s include the opening cysteine and the closing phenylalanine or tryptophan. Each record gives: J gene, V gene, clone size, D gene, CDR3 protein, CDR3 DNA. D genes are given only for firm matches. Some rows mark clone size as missing; the rest say once, few, many or name a class of expanded clone.

TRBJ2-2	TRBV15	-	-	CATSFRPLRTGELFF	TGTGCCACCAGCTTCCGACCCCTCAGGACCGGGGAGCTGTTTTTT
TRBJ2-1	TRBV4-2	-	-	CASSQESEYYNEQFF	TGTGCCAGCAGCCAAGAGAGCGAGTACTACAATGAGCAGTTCTTC
TRBJ1-3	TRBV7-3	-	TRBD1	CASSLNPQGGGNTIYF	TGTGCCAGCAGCTTAAACCCACAGGGGGGTGGAAACACCATATATTTT
TRBJ2-1	TRBV28	-	-	CASSLRGGSENEQFF	TGTGCCAGCAGTTTGAGAGGGGGGTCGGAAAATGAGCAGTTCTTC
TRBJ2-3	TRBV7-8	-	TRBD2	CASSLAAGGPSTDTQYF	TGTGCCAGCAGCTTAGCAGCGGGAGGGCCTAGCACAGATACGCAGTATTTT
TRBJ1-3	TRBV4-2	-	TRBD1	CASSQDPGQGGNTIYF	TGTGCCAGCAGCCAAGACCCGGGACAGGGGGGAAACACCATATATTTT
TRBJ2-1	TRBV5-1	-	-	CASSLARNNEQFF	TGCGCCAGCAGCTTGGCCCGAAACAATGAGCAGTTCTTC
TRBJ1-5	TRBV28	-	-	CASSLGRFSNQPQHF	TGTGCCAGCAGTTTGGGGAGATTTAGCAATCAGCCCCAGCATTTT
TRBJ2-5	TRBV4-2	-	TRBD2	CASSQDSGEETQYF	TGTGCCAGCAGCCAAGACAGCGGGGAGGAGACCCAGTACTTC
TRBJ2-3	TRBV28	-	-	CASAELRGASTDTQYF	TGTGCCAGTGCCGAACTCAGGGGGGCGAGCACAGATACGCAGTATTTT
TRBJ2-5	TRBV10-2	-	-	CASSVAGETQYF	TGCGCCAGCAGTGTCGCGGGGGAGACCCAGTACTTC
TRBJ2-7	TRBV25-1	-	-	CASKGPRMYF	TGTGCCAGCAAGGGACCGCGGATGTACTTC
TRBJ2-7	TRBV6-5	-	TRBD1	CASSMDRAPYEQYF	TGTGCCAGCAGTATGGACAGGGCCCCCTACGAGCAGTACTTC
TRBJ1-5	TRBV7-2	-	-	CASSPAGGMDQPQHF	TGTGCCAGCAGCCCGGCCGGTGGGATGGATCAGCCCCAGCATTTT
TRBJ2-5	TRBV9	once	TRBD2	CASSVGTSGDQETQYF	TGTGCCAGCAGCGTTGGGACTAGCGGGGATCAAGAGACCCAGTACTTC
TRBJ2-1	TRBV29-1	few	TRBD1	CSERDSSGNEQFF	TGCAGCGAGAGGGACAGCTCCGGCAATGAGCAGTTCTTC
TRBJ1-1	TRBV5-4	-	-	CASSFRTGNTEAFF	TGTGCCAGCAGCTTTAGGACGGGAAACACTGAAGCTTTCTTT
TRBJ2-7	TRBV28	-	-	CASSPSGNVYEQYF	TGTGCCAGCAGTCCCAGTGGTAACGTTTACGAGCAGTACTTC
TRBJ2-7	TRBV4-2	-	TRBD1	CASSPTGLFDEQYF	TGTGCCAGCAGTCCGACAGGGTTGTTCGACGAGCAGTACTTC
TRBJ1-1	TRBV2	-	-	CASSTGSNTEAFF	TGTGCCAGCAGTACTGGATCGAACACTGAAGCTTTCTTT
TRBJ2-7	TRBV4-3	-	-	CASSPGFGEQYF	TGCGCCAGCAGCCCCGGGTTTGGAGAGCAGTACTTC
TRBJ1-1	TRBV28	-	-	CASTGTVGTEAFF	TGTGCCAGCACCGGGACCGTGGGCACTGAAGCTTTCTTT
TRBJ2-7	TRBV28	once	-	CASSLRGSAYEQYF	TGTGCCAGCAGTTTGCGAGGGTCAGCCTACGAGCAGTACTTC
TRBJ2-7	TRBV5-1	-	-	CASRGTESYEQYF	TGCGCCAGCAGGGGGACGGAATCCTACGAGCAGTACTTC
TRBJ1-1	TRBV27	-	TRBD1	CASSPGQGLTEAFF	TGTGCCAGCAGTCCGGGACAGGGTTTGACTGAAGCTTTCTTT
TRBJ1-3	TRBV7-9	-	-	CASSSRAGVGNTIYF	TGTGCCAGCAGCTCCAGGGCAGGGGTCGGAAACACCATATATTTT
TRBJ1-5	TRBV21-1	-	-	CASSKIPGDDSNQPQHF	TGTGCCAGCAGCAAAATTCCAGGGGATGATAGCAATCAGCCCCAGCATTTT